The clone carrying this T cell receptor beta chain turned up a few times. This specimen belongs to a study of blood T cells in healthy people across ages. In germline, CDR1 is SGHRS, CDR2 YFSETQ. The CDR3 has 14 amino acids. V lost 0 bases, J lost 7 bases, and 13 bases lay in between. The authors ran a second PCR of 7 to 11 cycles using a sample-barcoded 5' primer and a J-beta primer mix. TCRdb redid the calling of the 5' RACE reads with MiXCR, one entry per CDR3 protein. Here the sample spans about 580,000 distinct CDR3 sequences, more than 45% being singletons. V and J are TRBV5-1 and TRBJ1-1; TRBD1 might be the D (6 bases). This TCR derives from a man aged 80 or over in good health. Material: blood. CDR3 protein: CASSLANGGREAFF. The CDR3 nucleotides read TGCGCCAGCAGCTTGGCCAATGGGGGCCGTGAAGCTTTCTTT.